This T cell receptor beta chain was sequenced during a study of spatial heterogeneity in lung cancer (dated by TCRdb to between 2018 and 2021). Study-wide context: Beta-chain transcripts were consistently detected in greater numbers than alpha-chain transcripts, which likely reflects a higher abundance of beta-chain transcripts. In the raw uncorrected reads, each unique combination of TCR and UMI appeared more than ten times on average. The study quantitatively compared TCR alpha and beta repertoires across multiple tumor regions, matched nontumor lung and blood in non-small cell lung cancer. Nonsynonymous mutation counts, determined by whole-exome sequencing of tumor tissue, were related to features of the TCR repertoire. At surgery, both alpha and beta chains were TCR-sequenced in 200 to 250 tumor regions, fewer than 85 matched nontumor lung samples and 56 PBMC samples. What the authors observed across the whole study: Ubiquitous expanded tumor TCRs were found in blood more often at tumor resection than at routine follow-up. Additional single-cell paired TCR alpha and beta sequencing was considered necessary to confirm, at a functional level, the hypothesis that regional TCRs recognize regional mutations.

Many counts were recorded for this clonotype. Its specific antigen is unknown. Per-nucleotide qualities are absent, and no much larger clonotype sits a single base away. The library was generated by 5' RACE. TCRdb lists the instrument as NextSeq 500. In the TCR library protocol, a unique molecular identifier was attached to each TCR cDNA molecule so that PCR and sequencing errors could be corrected. The paper's data handling went like this. TCR identification, UMI-based error correction and CDR3 extraction were all carried out with Decombinator tools. TCRs above a frequency of 2 per 1,000, corresponding to the top 1% of the tumor frequency distribution, were defined as expanded. Renyi diversity was calculated using the R vegan package after each repertoire was subsampled 100 times to 5,000 TCRs. To build CDR3 similarity networks, amino acid triplet string-kernel similarity was used, and CDR3s were connected when their pairwise similarity was above 0.82. The public reads were run again by TCRdb, first through fastp at Q25 and then through MiXCR, and only productive beta chains were kept. Records with the same CDR3 protein are collapsed into one entry carrying the most frequent genes and DNA. The V and J calls were determined by TCRdb, not by the authors. This sample comprises roughly 36,000 distinct CDR3 sequences, under 6.5% of them detected only once. Of the sample, under 14% falls within the top ten clones.

The CDR3 starts with the cysteine, ends with the phenylalanine, and has 14 residues. Of the read, only the CDR3 DNA is kept; its 42 bases are in frame from base 1. V and J lose 2 bases and 10 bases, and a span of 14 bases separates them. For CDR1 and CDR2, the germline V gene lists MNHEY and SVGAGI. According to the study, the label for this sample's time point signals: sample taken at primary tumor resection. TCR sequencing used whole RNA extracted from tumor and nontumor lung tissue, or from cryopreserved PBMC samples, without cell sorting. The donors were 65 to 85 patients from the lung TRACERx cohort who had early-stage, untreated non-small cell lung cancer. A patient was chosen for TCR sequencing only when enough RNA was available from at least two tumor regions.

The sequence was obtained from a male donor with early-stage non-small cell lung cancer. Here the sequenced sample was PBMCs, taken at surgery. The V gene is TRBV6-5 and the J gene is TRBJ1-4; the D gene cannot be resolved reliably. The nucleotide sequence reads TGTGCCAGCAGTTACGCGGCCAGAGGGTTAAAACTGTTTTTT. Its protein is CASSYAARGLKLFF.